This T cell receptor beta chain comes out of a study of blood T cell repertoires in COVID-19. As processed by the authors: Estimates of nucleated cell counts were drawn from the amplification of reference gene primers. The assay was immunoSEQ multiplex PCR, and TCRdb's table has in-frame clones only and misses some. V, J and clone size are those of that table, while D and trimming were read from the DNA. Of hundreds of thousands of clones listed, 80% to 90% were seen once; the top ten hold about 2.2%. The CDR3 runs to 14 residues. Per germline, CDR1 SGHRS and CDR2 YFSETQ. The V end was cut by 0 bases, the J end by 4 bases, with 10 bases between. Resolution of symptoms, clearance, or two negative PCRs was present in recovered Cohort 3 donors.

Material: PBMCs or T cells enriched from blood (not recorded which). This clonotype originated in a woman aged 18-29 years who had recovered from COVID-19. The rearrangement uses TRBV5-1 and TRBJ1-2; D perhaps matches TRBD1 (6 bases). CDR3: CASSLVTGTYGYTF. DNA for the CDR3: TGCGCCAGCAGCTTGGTGACAGGAACCTATGGCTACACCTTC.